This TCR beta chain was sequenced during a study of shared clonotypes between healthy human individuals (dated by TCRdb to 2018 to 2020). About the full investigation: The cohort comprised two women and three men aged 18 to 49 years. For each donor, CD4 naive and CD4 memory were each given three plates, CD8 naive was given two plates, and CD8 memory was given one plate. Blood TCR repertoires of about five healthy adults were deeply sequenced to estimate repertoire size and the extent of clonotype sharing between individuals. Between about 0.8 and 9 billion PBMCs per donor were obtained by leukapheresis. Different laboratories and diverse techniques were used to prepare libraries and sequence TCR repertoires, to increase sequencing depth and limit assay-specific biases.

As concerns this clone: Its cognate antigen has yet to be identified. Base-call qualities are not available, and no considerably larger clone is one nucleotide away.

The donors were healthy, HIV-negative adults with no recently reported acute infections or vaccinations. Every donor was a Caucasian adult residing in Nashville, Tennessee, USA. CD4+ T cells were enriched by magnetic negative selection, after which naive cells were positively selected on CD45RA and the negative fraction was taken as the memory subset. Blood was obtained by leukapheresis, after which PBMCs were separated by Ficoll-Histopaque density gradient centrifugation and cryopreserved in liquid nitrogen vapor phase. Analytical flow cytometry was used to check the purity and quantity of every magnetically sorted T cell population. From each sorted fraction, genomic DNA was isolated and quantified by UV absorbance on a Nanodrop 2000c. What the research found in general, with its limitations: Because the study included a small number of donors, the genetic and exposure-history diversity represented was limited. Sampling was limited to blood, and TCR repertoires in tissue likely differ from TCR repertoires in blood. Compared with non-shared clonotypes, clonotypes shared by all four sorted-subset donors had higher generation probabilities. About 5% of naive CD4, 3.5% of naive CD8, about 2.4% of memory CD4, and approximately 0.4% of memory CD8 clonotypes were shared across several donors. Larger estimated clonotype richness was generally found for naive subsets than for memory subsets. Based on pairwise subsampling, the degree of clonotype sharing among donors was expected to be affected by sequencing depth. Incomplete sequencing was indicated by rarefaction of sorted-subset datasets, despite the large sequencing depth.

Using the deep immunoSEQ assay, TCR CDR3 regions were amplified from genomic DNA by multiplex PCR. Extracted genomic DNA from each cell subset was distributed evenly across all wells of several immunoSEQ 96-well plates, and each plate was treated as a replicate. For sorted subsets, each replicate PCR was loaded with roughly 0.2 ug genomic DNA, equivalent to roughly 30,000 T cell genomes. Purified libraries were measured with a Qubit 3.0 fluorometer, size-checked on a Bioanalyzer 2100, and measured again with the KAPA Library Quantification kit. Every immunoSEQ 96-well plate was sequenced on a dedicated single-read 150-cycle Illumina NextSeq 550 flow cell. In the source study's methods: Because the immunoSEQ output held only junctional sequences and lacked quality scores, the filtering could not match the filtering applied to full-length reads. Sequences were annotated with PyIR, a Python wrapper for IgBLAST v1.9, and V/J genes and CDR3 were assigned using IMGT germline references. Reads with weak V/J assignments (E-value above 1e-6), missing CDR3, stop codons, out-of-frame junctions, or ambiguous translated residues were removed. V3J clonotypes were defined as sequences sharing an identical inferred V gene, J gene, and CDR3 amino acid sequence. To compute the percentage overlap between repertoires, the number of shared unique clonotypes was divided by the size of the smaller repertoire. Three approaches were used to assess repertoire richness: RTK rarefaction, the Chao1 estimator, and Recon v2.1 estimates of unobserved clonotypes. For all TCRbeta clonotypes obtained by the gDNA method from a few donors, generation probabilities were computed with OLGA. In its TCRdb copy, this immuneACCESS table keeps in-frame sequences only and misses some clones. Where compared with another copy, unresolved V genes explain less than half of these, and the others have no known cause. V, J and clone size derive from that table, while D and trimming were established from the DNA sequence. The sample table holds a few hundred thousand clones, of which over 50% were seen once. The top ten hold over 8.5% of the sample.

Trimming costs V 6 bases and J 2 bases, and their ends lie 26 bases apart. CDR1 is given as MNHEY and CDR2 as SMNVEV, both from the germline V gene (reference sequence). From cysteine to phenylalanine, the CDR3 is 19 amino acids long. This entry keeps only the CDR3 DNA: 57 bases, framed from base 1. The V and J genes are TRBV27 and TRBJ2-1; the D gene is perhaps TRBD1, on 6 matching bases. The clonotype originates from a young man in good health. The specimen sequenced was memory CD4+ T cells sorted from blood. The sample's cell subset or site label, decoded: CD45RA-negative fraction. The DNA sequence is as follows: TGTGCCAGCAGACTCGAGGTAGGGACAACCACTGGGACCTACAATGAGCAGTTCTTC. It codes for CASRLEVGTTTGTYNEQFF.